This T cell receptor (beta chain) was retrieved from a study of shared clonotypes between healthy human individuals. After removal of 3 bases from V and 4 bases from J, the junction contained 7 bases not matched to a gene. The CDR3 has 16 residues. Germline lookup yields CDR1 MGHRA and CDR2 YSYEKL. Produced via immunoSEQ multiplex PCR; TCRdb's table is partial and in-frame only. The sample has about 1.5 million clones, approximately 97% seen once; the top ten hold approximately 1.1%. The sequence derives from a young man in good health. The sequenced material came from naive CD4+ T cells sorted from blood. Subset indicated: CD45RA+ positively selected. The chain combines TRBV4-1 with TRBJ2-1, with 9 bases that match TRBD2. DNA of the CDR3: TGCGCCAGCAGCCAGACCCTAGCGGGACCTTACAATGAGCAGTTCTTC. This encodes CASSQTLAGPYNEQFF.